This T cell receptor beta chain was captured in a study of blood T cell repertoires in COVID-19. Sequencing used immunoSEQ multiplex PCR; TCRdb keeps in-frame clones, though not all of them. The table includes 540,000 or so clones, less than 90% detected once. V was pared by 4 bases and J by 5 bases, with 13 bases of the junction left unmatched. The length of the CDR3 is 16 residues. Germline loops: CDR1 MNHNS, CDR2 SASEGT. This clone was picked up a small number of times. Enrolled during active infection, Seattle patients were then followed longitudinally. This chain uses TRBV6-1 with TRBJ2-7; 8 positions match TRBD1. This clonotype was sampled from a woman aged 45-59 years with COVID-19, enrolled during active disease. Sample: peripheral blood. The CDR3 loop is CASSGVPGQGKDEQYF. Written as DNA, the CDR3 is TGTGCCAGCAGTGGGGTCCCAGGACAGGGAAAGGACGAGCAGTACTTC.